A selection of T cell receptor beta chains follows, all from one sample in a study of neurological immune-mediated disorders. TCRdb passed the 5' RACE reads through MiXCR, listing each CDR3 protein once. The data contain 50,000 or so distinct CDR3 sequences, over 9% of them singletons. Sequenced material: PBMCs. These receptor sequences come from a woman in her thirties or forties with HTLV-1-associated myelopathy (HAM/TSP). The CDR3 runs from the conserved cysteine through the conserved F or W. Fields, in order: J gene, D gene, clone size, V gene, CDR3 protein, CDR3 DNA. A D gene is named only where the DNA matches it firmly. For some rows the clone size is stated as once, few or many, or as a class when expanded; others skip it.

J: TRBJ1-1; D: .; size: many; V: TRBV6-6; CDR3: CASSYDRSLNTEAFF; DNA: TGTGCCAGCAGTTACGACAGGTCTTTGAACACTGAAGCTTTCTTT
J: TRBJ1-2; D: TRBD1; size: many; V: TRBV20-1; CDR3: CSARKEDRVGVRGYTF; DNA: TGCAGTGCTAGAAAAGAGGACAGGGTTGGAGTGAGGGGCTACACCTTC
J: TRBJ1-6; D: .; size: many; V: TRBV4-1; CDR3: CASSQEGHRAGSPLHF; DNA: TGCGCCAGCAGCCAAGAAGGACACCGGGCGGGATCACCCCTCCACTTT
J: TRBJ2-1; D: TRBD2; size: many; V: TRBV20-1; CDR3: CSARDTSGGDHEQFF; DNA: TGCAGTGCTAGAGACACTAGCGGGGGGGACCATGAGCAGTTCTTC
J: TRBJ1-1; D: .; size: many; V: TRBV6-2/TRBV6-3; CDR3: CASSWGNTEAFF; DNA: TGTGCCAGCAGTTGGGGAAATACTGAAGCTTTCTTT
J: TRBJ1-1; D: .; size: many; V: TRBV7-9; CDR3: CASSKTRQASEAFF; DNA: TGTGCCAGCAGTAAAACGAGACAGGCCTCCGAAGCTTTCTTT
J: TRBJ1-1; D: .; size: .; V: TRBV2; CDR3: CARGKGASPEAFF; DNA: TGTGCCAGAGGGAAAGGGGCATCCCCTGAAGCTTTCTTT
J: TRBJ2-1; D: TRBD2; size: .; V: TRBV20-1; CDR3: CSDRELAANNEQFF; DNA: TGCAGTGATAGAGAACTAGCGGCCAACAATGAGCAGTTCTTC
J: TRBJ1-6; D: TRBD1; size: many; V: TRBV6-1; CDR3: CASSEAGAQGGLNSPLHF; DNA: TGTGCCAGCAGTGAAGCGGGTGCACAGGGGGGCCTAAATTCACCCCTCCACTTT
J: TRBJ2-1; D: .; size: many; V: TRBV7-8; CDR3: CASGKGHAIYNEQFF; DNA: TGTGCCAGCGGGAAGGGACATGCAATCTACAATGAGCAGTTCTTC
J: TRBJ2-1; D: .; size: .; V: TRBV10-3; CDR3: CAIRDWGGGEQFF; DNA: TGTGCCATCAGGGATTGGGGGGGCGGTGAGCAGTTCTTC
J: TRBJ2-2; D: .; size: .; V: TRBV5-5; CDR3: CASSVTGELFF; DNA: TGTGCCAGCAGCGTCACCGGGGAGCTGTTTTTT
J: TRBJ2-3; D: .; size: many; V: TRBV5-1; CDR3: CASSSDPKGTQYF; DNA: TGCGCCAGCAGCTCGGACCCAAAGGGTACGCAGTATTTT
J: TRBJ1-5; D: .; size: many; V: TRBV12-3/TRBV12-4; CDR3: CASRLHPSIRTRPQHF; DNA: TGTGCCAGCAGACTCCACCCTTCAATAAGGACCCGGCCCCAGCATTTT
J: TRBJ2-3; D: TRBD2; size: many; V: TRBV4-3; CDR3: CASSQEGSGGGTDTQYF; DNA: TGCGCCAGCAGCCAAGAAGGGAGCGGGGGGGGCACAGATACGCAGTATTTT
J: TRBJ2-3; D: TRBD2; size: many; V: TRBV6-5; CDR3: CASSPPSGFGTDTQYF; DNA: TGTGCCAGCAGTCCCCCTAGCGGGTTCGGCACAGATACGCAGTATTTT
J: TRBJ1-4; D: .; size: many; V: TRBV7-2; CDR3: CASSLDPNEKLFF; DNA: TGTGCCAGCAGCCTGGATCCTAATGAAAAACTGTTTTTT
J: TRBJ1-2; D: .; size: many; V: TRBV10-3; CDR3: CAIQVPGRATGYTF; DNA: TGTGCTATCCAAGTTCCGGGGCGAGCTACGGGCTACACCTTC
J: TRBJ2-1; D: .; size: many; V: TRBV5-1; CDR3: CASKRGDEQFF; DNA: TGCGCCAGCAAGAGAGGGGATGAGCAGTTCTTC
J: TRBJ2-3; D: .; size: many; V: TRBV12-3/TRBV12-4; CDR3: CASSKPPHTDTQYF; DNA: TGTGCCAGCAGCAAACCCCCTCACACAGATACGCAGTATTTT
J: TRBJ2-3; D: .; size: medium-sized; V: TRBV6-2/TRBV6-3; CDR3: CATRPRGASPDTQYF; DNA: TGTGCCACCCGCCCGAGGGGGGCCAGTCCAGATACGCAGTATTTT
J: TRBJ2-3; D: TRBD1; size: many; V: TRBV5-1; CDR3: CASRPTGGHTDTQYF; DNA: TGCGCCAGCAGACCTACAGGGGGTCACACAGATACGCAGTATTTT
J: TRBJ2-1; D: TRBD1; size: many; V: TRBV18; CDR3: CASSPPPRGNEQFF; DNA: TGTGCCAGCTCACCACCCCCCAGGGGGAATGAGCAGTTCTTC
J: TRBJ1-4; D: .; size: many; V: TRBV4-3; CDR3: CASSQVGTNEKLFF; DNA: TGCGCCAGCAGCCAAGTGGGGACTAATGAAAAACTGTTTTTT
J: TRBJ1-1; D: .; size: many; V: TRBV5-1; CDR3: CASSLVSGNTEAFF; DNA: TGCGCCAGCAGCTTGGTTTCGGGAAACACTGAAGCTTTCTTT
J: TRBJ1-1; D: .; size: many; V: TRBV4-1; CDR3: CASSQDYGLNTEAFF; DNA: TGCGCCAGCAGCCAAGATTACGGTCTGAACACTGAAGCTTTCTTT
J: TRBJ2-2; D: .; size: many; V: TRBV9; CDR3: CASSPSGTPNTGELFF; DNA: TGTGCCAGCAGCCCTTCCGGGACACCCAACACCGGGGAGCTGTTTTTT
J: TRBJ1-5; D: .; size: .; V: TRBV2; CDR3: CASSPPFQEPQHF; DNA: TGTGCCAGCAGCCCGCCGTTCCAGGAGCCCCAGCATTTT
J: TRBJ1-1; D: .; size: many; V: TRBV10-3; CDR3: CAISVTGMNTEAFF; DNA: TGTGCCATCAGTGTTACGGGAATGAACACTGAAGCTTTCTTT
J: TRBJ2-2; D: TRBD1; size: many; V: TRBV6-6; CDR3: CASSYGTGFTGELFF; DNA: TGTGCCAGCAGTTACGGGACAGGGTTCACCGGGGAGCTGTTTTTT
J: TRBJ2-3; D: .; size: many; V: TRBV28; CDR3: CASSHMISRGPTLSTDTQYF; DNA: TGTGCCAGCAGTCATATGATCAGCAGGGGACCCACACTCTCCACAGATACGCAGTATTTT
J: TRBJ1-2; D: .; size: many; V: TRBV12-3/TRBV12-4; CDR3: CANRPEGQSSSTF; DNA: TGTGCCAACAGACCAGAAGGACAGTCATCGTCAACCTTC
J: TRBJ2-1; D: .; size: many; V: TRBV24-1; CDR3: CATSAPPLNEQFF; DNA: TGTGCCACCAGTGCCCCCCCCCTCAATGAGCAGTTCTTC
J: TRBJ1-2; D: .; size: many; V: TRBV30; CDR3: CAWSRRRDTPYGYTF; DNA: TGTGCCTGGAGTCGACGCCGGGATACTCCCTATGGCTACACCTTC
J: TRBJ1-2; D: .; size: .; V: TRBV29-1; CDR3: CSVDGRRNNGYTF; DNA: TGCAGCGTTGATGGCAGGAGGAACAATGGCTACACCTTC
J: TRBJ2-1; D: .; size: many; V: TRBV20-1; CDR3: CSAQYNEQFF; DNA: TGCAGTGCTCAGTACAATGAGCAGTTCTTC
J: TRBJ2-7; D: .; size: many; V: TRBV7-6; CDR3: CASILPGSSYEQYF; DNA: TGTGCCAGCATCCTACCGGGGAGCTCCTACGAGCAGTACTTC
J: TRBJ2-2; D: .; size: many; V: TRBV12-3/TRBV12-4; CDR3: CASSRPGLFNTGELFF; DNA: TGTGCCAGCAGTCGCCCGGGACTCTTTAACACCGGGGAGCTGTTTTTT
J: TRBJ2-2; D: .; size: many; V: TRBV9; CDR3: CASTKRTYGELFF; DNA: TGTGCCAGCACCAAGAGGACATACGGGGAGCTGTTTTTT
J: TRBJ1-5; D: .; size: many; V: TRBV20-1; CDR3: CSAHQAPGIGNQPQHF; DNA: TGCAGTGCTCATCAGGCGCCGGGAATCGGCAATCAGCCCCAGCATTTT
J: TRBJ2-7; D: TRBD2; size: many; V: TRBV7-2; CDR3: CASSRSVAGGYEQYF; DNA: TGTGCCAGCAGCCGCTCGGTAGCGGGGGGATACGAGCAGTACTTC
J: TRBJ2-5; D: .; size: many; V: TRBV7-2; CDR3: CASSPQGRTQYF; DNA: TGTGCCAGCAGCCCCCAAGGGCGGACCCAGTACTTC
J: TRBJ1-1; D: .; size: many; V: TRBV29-1; CDR3: CSVEGPFRQESHGAISSAFF; DNA: TGCAGCGTTGAGGGCCCCTTTCGGCAGGAGAGTCACGGGGCAATAAGTAGTGCTTTCTTT
J: TRBJ2-1; D: .; size: many; V: TRBV3-1; CDR3: CASSHQQGEQFF; DNA: TGTGCCAGCAGCCACCAACAGGGTGAGCAGTTCTTC
J: TRBJ2-5; D: .; size: many; V: TRBV6-6; CDR3: CASSSEETQYF; DNA: TGTGCCAGCAGTTCCGAAGAGACCCAGTACTTC
J: TRBJ2-1; D: .; size: many; V: TRBV20-1; CDR3: CSASGRSYNEQFF; DNA: TGCAGTGCTAGCGGGCGCTCCTACAATGAGCAGTTCTTC
J: TRBJ2-3; D: TRBD1; size: many; V: TRBV12-5; CDR3: CASGPGQYTDTQYF; DNA: TGTGCTAGTGGTCCGGGACAGTACACAGATACGCAGTATTTT
J: TRBJ1-2; D: TRBD1; size: .; V: TRBV6-1; CDR3: CASPAEGGDRGSPSVDGYTF; DNA: TGTGCCAGCCCCGCCGAGGGGGGAGACAGGGGGTCCCCAAGTGTCGATGGCTACACCTTC
J: TRBJ2-3; D: TRBD2; size: .; V: TRBV5-1; CDR3: CARSLIGLAGVNVHTDTQYF; DNA: TGCGCCAGAAGCTTGATAGGACTAGCGGGGGTTAACGTTCACACAGATACGCAGTATTTT
J: TRBJ1-4; D: .; size: many; V: TRBV2; CDR3: CASSANGATNEKLFF; DNA: TGTGCCAGCAGTGCGAACGGAGCAACTAATGAAAAACTGTTTTTT
J: TRBJ1-5; D: .; size: many; V: TRBV12-3/TRBV12-4; CDR3: CASRTGATLPQHF; DNA: TGTGCCAGCAGGACAGGAGCAACGCTGCCCCAGCATTTT
J: TRBJ2-4; D: .; size: many; V: TRBV27; CDR3: CASSLSWAGLAKNIQYF; DNA: TGTGCCAGCAGTTTATCGTGGGCAGGCCTGGCCAAAAACATTCAGTACTTC
J: TRBJ2-1; D: .; size: .; V: TRBV6-1; CDR3: CSRSGVFYNEQFF; DNA: TGTTCCAGATCGGGGGTGTTTTACAATGAGCAGTTCTTC
J: TRBJ2-1; D: TRBD1; size: many; V: TRBV24-1; CDR3: CATGQGSYNEQFF; DNA: TGTGCCACTGGACAGGGCTCCTACAATGAGCAGTTCTTC